In its sample, the clone carrying this T cell receptor beta chain was seen once. Trimming stripped 6 bases from V and 0 bases from J, with 9 bases between. The CDR3 loop spans 14 amino acids. Germline CDR1 MNHNS, CDR2 SASEGT. The data were obtained in a study of cytomegalovirus exposure and HLA in healthy donors. Sequenced by immunoSEQ multiplex PCR; TCRdb stores in-frame clones only, minus some. The sample yields fewer than 100,000 clones, approximately 91% seen once. This chain connects TRBV6-1 to TRBJ1-5, with D unclear. The source of this sequence is a man aged 25 to 40 in good health and CMV-seronegative. The specimen was PBMCs. CDR3 protein: CASSIQDSNQPQHF. CDR3 coding DNA: TGTGCCAGCAGCATACAAGATAGCAATCAGCCCCAGCATTTT.